The rows below give T cell receptor beta chains drawn from one sample of a study of CD8 T cells in Susac syndrome. TCRdb analysed the immunoSEQ multiplex PCR reads with MiXCR anew, one entry per CDR3 protein. The sample shows roughly 130,000 distinct CDR3 sequences, roughly 95% of them seen only once. Material: CD4+ T cells from PBMCs. These receptors came from a human donor with Susac syndrome. CDR3s include the opening cysteine and the closing phenylalanine or tryptophan. The order of the fields is V gene, J gene, D gene, clone size, CDR3 protein, CDR3 DNA. The D gene is left open where the match is weak. The size entry is marked missing in some rows and otherwise reads once, few, many or a size class.

>TRBV11-2|TRBJ2-5|TRBD2|.
CASSLGWRERSETQYF
TGTGCCAGCAGCTTAGGGTGGCGGGAGAGATCGGAGACCCAGTACTTC
>TRBV6-5|TRBJ2-7|.|.
CASSLREDYEQYF
TGTGCCAGCAGTTTAAGAGAAGACTACGAGCAGTACTTC
>TRBV29-1|TRBJ2-7|.|.
CSVPGGGAHEQYF
TGCAGCGTCCCCGGGGGCGGAGCCCACGAGCAGTACTTC
>TRBV24-1|TRBJ2-1|TRBD2|.
CATSARTSGAYNEQFF
TGTGCCACCAGTGCCCGGACTAGCGGAGCCTACAATGAGCAGTTCTTC
>TRBV5-1|TRBJ2-7|.|.
CASRLGRAPYEQYF
TGCGCCAGCAGGTTAGGCAGGGCTCCCTACGAGCAGTACTTC
>TRBV28|TRBJ1-2|TRBD1|.
CASSDIGQGASGYTF
TGTGCCAGCAGTGATATCGGACAGGGGGCGTCTGGCTACACCTTC
>TRBV20-1|TRBJ2-5|.|.
CSARDPTRGETQYF
TGCAGTGCTAGAGATCCAACTAGGGGAGAGACCCAGTACTTC
>TRBV6-6|TRBJ2-7|.|.
CASSPLGYEQYF
TGTGCCAGCAGCCCACTCGGTTACGAGCAGTACTTC
>TRBV25-1|TRBJ1-2|.|.
CASSGAGQPGYTF
TGTGCCAGCAGTGGAGCAGGACAGCCCGGCTACACCTTC
>TRBV18|TRBJ1-2|.|.
CASSPNRALGYGYTF
TGTGCCAGCTCACCTAACAGGGCTCTCGGCTATGGCTACACCTTC
>TRBV25-1|TRBJ2-3|TRBD1|.
CASSGPGQGLRDTQYF
TGTGCCAGCAGTGGCCCAGGACAGGGGCTAAGGGATACGCAGTATTTT
>TRBV9|TRBJ2-1|.|.
CASSVGASDRYNEQFF
TGTGCCAGCAGCGTAGGCGCTAGCGACCGATACAATGAGCAGTTCTTC
>TRBV7-2|TRBJ2-5|TRBD2|.
CASSLVSSGSNRETQYF
TGTGCCAGCAGCTTGGTTTCCAGCGGGAGTAATAGAGAGACCCAGTACTTC
>TRBV20-1|TRBJ2-7|.|few
CSARTSYEQYF
TGCAGTGCTAGGACTAGTTACGAGCAGTACTTC
>TRBV12-3/TRBV12-4|TRBJ1-2|.|.
CASRLMQGGNGYTF
TGTGCCAGCAGGCTGATGCAGGGAGGGAATGGCTACACCTTC
>TRBV2|TRBJ2-1|TRBD2|.
CASRPSGLAYNEQFF
TGTGCCAGCAGGCCTAGCGGGTTAGCATACAATGAGCAGTTCTTC
>TRBV29-1|TRBJ2-3|.|.
CSVVRTVNTDTQYF
TGCAGCGTTGTGAGGACGGTGAACACAGATACGCAGTATTTT
>TRBV27|TRBJ1-1|.|.
CASSPTDRFAAFF
TGTGCCAGCAGCCCAACCGACAGATTTGCCGCTTTCTTT
>TRBV27|TRBJ2-6|.|.
CASKYTGANVLTF
TGTGCCAGCAAGTACACTGGGGCCAACGTCCTGACTTTC
>TRBV20-1|TRBJ2-1|.|.
CSAQTTLSSYNEQFF
TGCAGTGCTCAAACGACCCTGAGCTCCTACAATGAGCAGTTCTTC
>TRBV28|TRBJ2-2|.|.
CASSLASPLSWNTGELFF
TGTGCCAGCAGTTTGGCCAGTCCTTTATCTTGGAACACCGGGGAGCTGTTTTTT
>TRBV20-1|TRBJ1-2|.|.
CSARDNRALNGYTF
TGCAGTGCTAGAGATAATCGGGCGCTCAATGGCTACACCTTC
>TRBV30|TRBJ1-1|.|.
CAWSVFVGNTEAFF
TGTGCCTGGAGTGTTTTCGTGGGAAACACTGAAGCTTTCTTT
>TRBV20-1|TRBJ1-2|.|.
CSALDLRDYGYTF
TGCAGTGCCCTAGACCTCCGCGACTATGGCTACACCTTC
>TRBV2|TRBJ2-3|.|.
CASSASFGTDTQYF
TGTGCCAGCAGCGCAAGTTTCGGCACAGATACGCAGTATTTT
>TRBV29-1|TRBJ2-7|TRBD1|few
CSGGQGSSYEQYF
TGCAGCGGCGGACAGGGAAGCTCCTACGAGCAGTACTTC
>TRBV7-2|TRBJ2-5|TRBD1|.
CASSPGQLETQYF
TGTGCCAGCAGCCCGGGACAGTTAGAGACCCAGTACTTC
>TRBV2|TRBJ2-3|.|.
CASSEARNRALTDTQYF
TGTGCCAGCAGTGAAGCGAGGAACAGGGCCCTCACAGATACGCAGTATTTT
>TRBV6-5|TRBJ2-3|.|.
CATTQGSTDTQYF
TGTGCCACCACGCAGGGGAGCACAGATACGCAGTATTTT
>TRBV20-1|TRBJ1-1|TRBD1|.
CSARRTGRSTEAFF
TGCAGTGCTAGAAGGACAGGGAGGAGCACTGAAGCTTTCTTT
>TRBV30|TRBJ2-3|.|.
CAWSQRLGPQYF
TGTGCCTGGAGTCAGAGACTAGGTCCCCAGTATTTT
>TRBV10-3|TRBJ2-3|TRBD2|once
CAIMGLAGGTQYF
TGTGCCATCATGGGACTAGCGGGAGGTACGCAGTATTTT
>TRBV9|TRBJ2-1|.|.
CASSPTVPYNEQFF
TGTGCCAGCAGCCCGACAGTCCCGTACAATGAGCAGTTCTTC
>TRBV7-8|TRBJ1-5|.|.
CASSSTSASYQPQHF
TGTGCCAGCAGCTCCACTAGTGCCTCCTACCAGCCCCAGCATTTT
>TRBV29-1|TRBJ2-3|TRBD1|.
CSGDTGGGTQYF
TGCAGCGGCGACACAGGGGGCGGTACGCAGTATTTT
>TRBV5-1|TRBJ1-6|.|.
CASSPDAGASIISPLHF
TGCGCCAGCAGCCCAGACGCCGGAGCATCAATCATTTCACCCCTCCACTTT
>TRBV11-2|TRBJ2-7|TRBD2|.
CASEGGQPPYEQYF
TGTGCCAGCGAGGGAGGGCAACCTCCCTACGAGCAGTACTTC
>TRBV20-1|TRBJ2-7|TRBD2|.
CSANSLAGGAYEQYF
TGCAGTGCCAACTCCCTTGCGGGAGGAGCCTACGAGCAGTACTTC
>TRBV29-1|TRBJ2-5|TRBD2|.
CSVLGLAGPQETQYF
TGCAGCGTCTTGGGACTAGCGGGACCACAAGAGACCCAGTACTTC
>TRBV9|TRBJ2-4|TRBD1|.
CASSVEAGGKNIQYF
TGTGCCAGCAGCGTAGAGGCAGGGGGCAAAAACATTCAGTACTTC
>TRBV6-2/TRBV6-3|TRBJ2-1|.|.
CASRLSSYNEQFF
TGTGCCAGCAGACTGAGCTCCTACAATGAGCAGTTCTTC
>TRBV12-5|TRBJ2-1|TRBD2|.
CASGGLGDRNEQFF
TGTGCTAGTGGGGGACTAGGGGATCGGAATGAGCAGTTCTTC
>TRBV14|TRBJ1-1|.|once
CASGGDYTEAFF
TGTGCCAGCGGGGGGGACTACACTGAAGCTTTCTTT
>TRBV5-1|TRBJ1-4|TRBD1|.
CASSGGTGRNEKLFF
TGCGCCAGCAGCGGAGGGACAGGACGGAACGAAAAACTGTTTTTT
>TRBV19|TRBJ1-1|.|.
CASSISWQLNTEAFF
TGTGCCAGTAGTATTTCGTGGCAGTTGAACACTGAAGCTTTCTTT
>TRBV12-3/TRBV12-4|TRBJ1-1|TRBD1|.
CASTRGQGDTEAFF
TGTGCCAGCACCAGGGGACAGGGGGACACTGAAGCTTTCTTT
>TRBV24-1|TRBJ2-1|.|.
CATSAYGNEQFF
TGTGCCACCAGTGCTTACGGCAATGAGCAGTTCTTC
>TRBV6-5|TRBJ2-2|.|.
CASSFGPDTGELFF
TGTGCCAGCAGTTTCGGACCCGACACCGGGGAGCTGTTTTTT
>TRBV5-1|TRBJ2-5|.|once
CASSLQKDSRETQYF
TGCGCCAGCAGCTTGCAAAAGGACAGCAGGGAGACCCAGTACTTC
>TRBV18|TRBJ2-5|.|.
CASSPPNAQETQYF
TGTGCCAGCTCACCACCAAACGCTCAAGAGACCCAGTACTTC
>TRBV5-1|TRBJ2-6|TRBD2|.
CASSPTSGSAGANVLTF
TGCGCCAGCAGCCCGACTAGCGGGAGTGCTGGGGCCAACGTCCTGACTTTC
>TRBV20-1|TRBJ2-7|TRBD1|.
CSARDRGQGVDEQYF
TGCAGTGCTAGAGATAGGGGACAGGGTGTCGACGAGCAGTACTTC
>TRBV12-3/TRBV12-4|TRBJ2-5|TRBD1|.
CASGPGQGFSGTQYF
TGTGCCAGCGGACCGGGACAGGGTTTTTCTGGGACCCAGTACTTC
>TRBV19|TRBJ1-1|.|.
CASKWDTEAFF
TGTGCCAGTAAATGGGACACTGAAGCTTTCTTT
>TRBV2|TRBJ2-6|.|.
CASRFRENGGANVLTF
TGTGCCAGCAGGTTCCGGGAGAATGGAGGGGCCAACGTCCTGACTTTC
>TRBV29-1|TRBJ2-7|TRBD2|.
CSASLGLAIDTQYF
TGCAGCGCCTCGTTGGGACTAGCTATCGATACGCAGTACTTC
>TRBV29-1|TRBJ2-3|TRBD2|.
CSVSFSGRGADTQYF
TGCAGCGTAAGCTTTAGCGGGAGGGGAGCAGATACGCAGTATTTT